What follows are 23 T cell receptor beta chains derived from one specimen sequenced in a study of T cell repertoires and HLA-DP antigens. These receptors have no identified antigens. TCRdb's copy holds only in-frame clones and misses some; the assay was immunoSEQ multiplex PCR. The sample has 55,000 to 80,000 clones, roughly 77% seen once; the top ten hold around 1.4%. Sequenced sample: CD4+ T cells from PBMCs. Receptors were obtained from a man in his 60s in good health and CMV-seronegative.

This clone was counted between two and nine times. The chain links TRBV4-3 to TRBJ1-2; TRBD1 agrees at 8 bases. This CDR3 contains 17 residues. Losses at the gene ends were 0 bases for V and 5 bases for J; bases not matched to a gene: 11. CDR1 LGHNA and CDR2 YSLEER come from the germline V gene. The CDR3, as DNA: TGCGCCAGCAGCCAAGATGGGGGCCAGGGGGCTAGTTATGGCTACACCTTC. Its protein is CASSQDGGQGASYGYTF.

This clone was recorded only once. The chain couples TRBV19 to TRBJ2-7; D is unclear. The V and J ends lost 4 bases and 4 bases respectively, with 5 bases between them. This CDR3 has 11 amino acids. Germline CDR1 is LNHDA and CDR2 is SQIVND (reference sequence). The CDR3 sequence is CASSKGYEQYF. The DNA for the CDR3 is TGTGCCAGTAGTAAGGGATACGAGCAGTACTTC.

The chain couples TRBV9 to TRBJ2-3; D is possibly TRBD1 (6 bases). CDR1 is SGDLS, CDR2 YYNGEE, per germline. With 7 bases removed from V and 4 bases from J, the gap between germline ends came to 13 bases. This CDR3 has 13 amino acids. The CDR3 region has the DNA TGTGCCAGCGGCAGACAGGTGGCAGATACGCAGTATTTT. Protein: CASGRQVADTQYF.

J is TRBJ2-1 and V is TRBV7-2; 11 positions match TRBD2. Germline V lookup: CDR1 SGHTA, CDR2 FQGNSA. This CDR3 is built from 15 residues. J was trimmed by 8 bases and V by 7 bases; bases with no gene match: 10. CDR3: CASTLQTSGIHEQFF. CDR3 in DNA: TGTGCCAGCACCCTACAGACTAGCGGGATCCATGAGCAGTTCTTC.

The chain is built from TRBV7-2 and TRBJ1-2; 7 bases align to TRBD1. With V trimmed by 5 bases and J by 6 bases, 9 bases remained unmatched. The CDR3 totals 14 residues. Germline V gene sequence: CDR1 SGHTA, CDR2 FQGNSA. CDR3 DNA sequence: TGTGCCAGCAGCCGCACCTGGCAGGGGGATGGCTACACCTTC. Protein product: CASSRTWQGDGYTF.

The chain carries TRBV29-1 and TRBJ1-6; TRBD1 might be the D (5 bases). V was clipped by 6 bases and J by 7 bases, with 13 bases between them. The V gene's germline CDR1 is SQVTM and CDR2 ANQGSEA. The CDR3 loop spans 13 amino acids. The CDR3 loop reads CSVAGTDNSPLHF. The CDR3 DNA follows: TGCAGCGTGGCCGGGACGGACAATTCACCCCTCCACTTT.

V usage is TRBV2 and J usage is TRBJ2-5; 7 bases match TRBD1. V lost 7 bases to trimming and J lost 1 base; unmatched junction nucleotides: 6. The germline gives CDR1 SNHLY, CDR2 FYNNEI. The CDR3 extends over 14 amino acids. CDR3 in amino acids: CASTPTGVQETQYF. DNA of the CDR3: TGTGCCAGCACCCCAACAGGGGTCCAAGAGACCCAGTACTTC.

V is TRBV5-1 and J is TRBJ2-1, with 7 bases aligning to TRBD2. The CDR3 is 17 amino acids. V was clipped by 2 bases and J by 2 bases; unmatched bases: 10. Germline-derived CDR1 and CDR2 are SGHRS and YFSETQ. The CDR3 reads CASSFNNLAVPYNEQFF. DNA of the CDR3: TGCGCCAGCAGCTTTAATAACCTAGCGGTACCCTACAATGAGCAGTTCTTC.

This chain connects TRBV7-8 to TRBJ2-2; D is unclear. The germline gives CDR1 SGHVS, CDR2 FQNEAQ. This CDR3 is 14 amino acids long. Trimming removed 5 bases at V and 4 bases at J, with 11 bases between. CDR3 sequence (DNA): TGTGCCAGCAGCGTCTACACATTCACCGGGGAGCTGTTTTTT. Its protein product is CASSVYTFTGELFF.

The rearrangement uses TRBV15 and TRBJ2-3; 7 bases match TRBD2. Germline V gene sequence: CDR1 LNHNV, CDR2 YYDKDF (reference sequence). The CDR3 sequence is 16 residues long. The V gene end was trimmed by 0 bases and the J gene end by 2 bases; junction bases not matched to a gene: 5. CDR3 protein: CATSRDDGRFTDTQYF. For the CDR3, the DNA is TGTGCCACCAGCAGAGACGACGGGAGGTTCACAGATACGCAGTATTTT.

This chain uses TRBV18 with TRBJ1-5, with D possibly matching TRBD1 (5 bases). The CDR3 consists of 13 residues. V shed 2 bases and J shed 9 bases, with 11 bases lying between them. Germline loops: CDR1 KGHSH, CDR2 LQKENI. CDR3 DNA sequence: TGTGCCAGCTCACCAGGGGACGGTCGGCCCCAGCATTTT. Translating gives CASSPGDGRPQHF.

The V and J genes are TRBV6-5 and TRBJ1-6; D gene unclear. Trimming left V 5 bases short and J 6 bases short, with 11 bases between. The CDR3 length is 14 residues. Germline values: CDR1 MNHEY, CDR2 SVGAGI. Here the CDR3 reads CASSPGEFNSPLHF. For the CDR3, the DNA is TGTGCCAGCAGTCCCGGAGAGTTTAATTCACCCCTCCACTTT.

In its sample, this clone was seen once. This chain joins TRBV10-1 and TRBJ2-3; TRBD2 is a possible D gene (6 bases). V gave up 9 bases and J gave up 2 bases, with 15 bases separating them. This CDR3 contains 14 residues. Germline V CDR1 and CDR2: WNHNN, SYGVQD (reference sequence). CDR3 DNA sequence: TGCGCCAGTGATACGGCGGGGAACACAGATACGCAGTATTTT. This encodes CASDTAGNTDTQYF.

The chain has TRBV28 and TRBJ1-5; D call uncertain. The CDR3 is made up of 15 amino acids. Germline CDR1 is MDHEN and CDR2 is SYDVKM. V lost 6 bases, J lost 7 bases, and 19 bases lay in between. The CDR3 region has the DNA TGTGCCAGCAGCCCTCCGGGGAGAAAGGGCCAGCCCCAGCATTTT. Translated, it gives CASSPPGRKGQPQHF.

V usage is TRBV5-8 and J usage is TRBJ2-5; 8 bases line up with TRBD1. V gave up 5 bases and J gave up 2 bases; unmatched junction bases: 8. The CDR3 is 15 amino acids. Germline V gives CDR1 SGHTS, CDR2 YDEGEE. CDR3 nucleotides: TGTGCCAGCAGGCGCGGGACAGGACGACAAGAGACCCAGTACTTC. Amino acids: CASRRGTGRQETQYF.

CDR3: CASSVAGPGNNSPLHF. The CDR3 DNA reads TGTGCCAGCAGCGTAGCGGGTCCAGGGAATAATTCACCCCTCCACTTT. This rearrangement joins TRBV9 to TRBJ1-6; D is possibly TRBD1 (5 bases). The V end was cut by 0 bases, the J end by 5 bases, with 12 bases between. Germline loops: CDR1 SGDLS, CDR2 YYNGEE. This CDR3 has 16 amino acids.

DNA of the CDR3: TGTGCCAGCAGCCAAGATCTGGGACTAGTAGGAGATACGCAGTATTTT. Protein product: CASSQDLGLVGDTQYF. This rearrangement joins TRBV14 to TRBJ2-3; 8 bases match TRBD2. With 0 bases clipped from V and 5 bases from J, the junction kept 7 bases outside the gene matches. The CDR3 is 16 amino acids. Germline values: CDR1 SGHDN, CDR2 FVKESK.

Here the CDR3 DNA reads TGTGCCACCAGGACAGGGGGTCCCTACGAGCAGTACTTC. Its translation: CATRTGGPYEQYF. The V and J genes are TRBV25-1 and TRBJ2-7, with 10 bases matching TRBD1. V gave up 10 bases and J gave up 2 bases; unmatched junction bases: 5. Germline CDR1 and CDR2: MGHDK and SYGVNS. This CDR3 has 13 amino acids.

This clone was observed a handful of times. The chain links TRBV5-6 to TRBJ1-2; perhaps TRBD1 as D (5 bases). Germline-derived CDR1 and CDR2 are SGHDT and YYEEEE. The ends were cut back, 0 bases at V and 4 bases at J, with 13 bases in the middle. The CDR3 length is 15 residues. CDR3 protein: CASSLALVGAYGYTF. CDR3 DNA: TGTGCCAGCAGCTTGGCCTTGGTTGGGGCCTATGGCTACACCTTC.

The chain couples TRBV7-6 to TRBJ2-2, with D tentatively TRBD2 (5 bases). Trimming took off 2 bases at V and 6 bases at J, with 7 bases between the two ends. CDR3 length: 13 residues. CDR1 is SGHVS and CDR2 is FNYEAQ in the germline V gene. The CDR3 DNA sequence: TGTGCCAGCAGCTTATCGGGGTCCGGGGAGCTGTTTTTT. Its translation is CASSLSGSGELFF.

This clone came up once. This chain joins TRBV5-4 and TRBJ2-3; the D is unclear. Germline values: CDR1 SGHNT, CDR2 YYREEE (reference sequence). CDR3 length: 12 residues. V lost 4 bases, J lost 0 bases, and 3 bases lay in between. The CDR3 spells CASSPSTDTQYF. The CDR3 nucleotides read TGTGCCAGCAGCCCTAGCACAGATACGCAGTATTTT.

With respect to this clone: A read error may account for a junction end that differs from germline. CDR3 DNA sequence: TGTGCCAGCAGTTCCCGACAGGGTGGTAATTCATCCCTCCACTTT. It encodes CASSSRQGGNSSLHF. This sequence joins TRBV28 and TRBJ1-6, with 7 positions matching TRBD1. This CDR3 has 15 residues. Germline V gene data show CDR1 as MDHEN and CDR2 as SYDVKM.

The V and J genes are TRBV7-2 and TRBJ2-7, with 8 bases identical to TRBD2. Germline assignment: CDR1 SGHTA and CDR2 FQGNSA. With V trimmed by 1 base and J by 5 bases, 4 bases remained unmatched. This CDR3 spans 14 amino acids. CDR3 sequence (DNA): TGTGCCAGCAGCTTAGAGTGGCGGGGGGACGAGCAGTACTTC. This translates into CASSLEWRGDEQYF.